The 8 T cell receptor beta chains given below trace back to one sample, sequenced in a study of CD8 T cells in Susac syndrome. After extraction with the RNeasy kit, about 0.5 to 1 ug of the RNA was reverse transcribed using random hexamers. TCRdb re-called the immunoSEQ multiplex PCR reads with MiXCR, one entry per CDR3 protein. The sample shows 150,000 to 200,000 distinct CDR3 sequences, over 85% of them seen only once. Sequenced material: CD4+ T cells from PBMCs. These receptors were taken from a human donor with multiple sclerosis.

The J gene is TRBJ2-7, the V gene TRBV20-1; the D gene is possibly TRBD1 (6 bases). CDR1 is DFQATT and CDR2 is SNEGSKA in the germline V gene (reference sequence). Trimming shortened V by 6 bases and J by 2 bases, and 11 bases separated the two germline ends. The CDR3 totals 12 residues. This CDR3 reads CSAVGATYEQYF. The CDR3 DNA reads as TGCAGTGCCGTGGGGGCGACCTACGAGCAGTACTTC.

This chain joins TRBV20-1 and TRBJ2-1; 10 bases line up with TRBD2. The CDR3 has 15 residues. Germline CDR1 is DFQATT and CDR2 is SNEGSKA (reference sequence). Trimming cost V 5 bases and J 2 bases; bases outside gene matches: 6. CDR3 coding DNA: TGCAGTGCTTTCGTACTAGCGGGACCCTACAATGAGCAGTTCTTC. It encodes CSAFVLAGPYNEQFF.

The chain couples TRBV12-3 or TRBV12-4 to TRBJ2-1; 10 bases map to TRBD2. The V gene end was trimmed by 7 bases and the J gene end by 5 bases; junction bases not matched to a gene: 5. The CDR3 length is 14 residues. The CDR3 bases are TGTGCCAGCACACACAGCGGGAGGGACAATGAGCAGTTCTTC. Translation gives CASTHSGRDNEQFF.

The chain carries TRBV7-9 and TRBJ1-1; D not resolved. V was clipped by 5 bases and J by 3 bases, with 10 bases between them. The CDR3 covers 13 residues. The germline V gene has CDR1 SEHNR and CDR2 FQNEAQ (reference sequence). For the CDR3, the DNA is TGTGCCAGCAGCGGCCCCGGCTACACTGAAGCTTTCTTT. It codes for CASSGPGYTEAFF. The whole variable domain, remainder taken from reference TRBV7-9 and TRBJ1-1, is DTGVSQNPRHKITKRGQNVTFRCDPISEHNRLYWYRQTLGQGPEFLTYFQNEAQLEKSRLLSDRFSAERPKGSFSTLEIQRTEQGDSAMYLCASSGPGYTEAFFGQGTRLTVV.

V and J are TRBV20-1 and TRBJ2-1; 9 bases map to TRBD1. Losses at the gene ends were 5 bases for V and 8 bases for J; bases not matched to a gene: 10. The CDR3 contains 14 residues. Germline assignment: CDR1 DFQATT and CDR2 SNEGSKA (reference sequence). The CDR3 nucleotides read TGCAGTGCTGACCCGGGACAGGGATGGCATGAGCAGTTCTTC. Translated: CSADPGQGWHEQFF.

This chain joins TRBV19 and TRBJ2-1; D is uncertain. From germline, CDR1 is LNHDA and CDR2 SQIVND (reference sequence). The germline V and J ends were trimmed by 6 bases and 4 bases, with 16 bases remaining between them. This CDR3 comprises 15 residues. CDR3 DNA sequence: TGTGCCAGTAGGTCGACTCCCCATTCATACAATGAGCAGTTCTTC. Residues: CASRSTPHSYNEQFF.

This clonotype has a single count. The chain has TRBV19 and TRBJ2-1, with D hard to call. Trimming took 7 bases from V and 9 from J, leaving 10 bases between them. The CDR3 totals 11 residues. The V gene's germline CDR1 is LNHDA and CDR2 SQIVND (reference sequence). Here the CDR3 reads CASTSEVEQFF. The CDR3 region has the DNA TGTGCCAGTACCTCTGAGGTTGAGCAGTTCTTC.

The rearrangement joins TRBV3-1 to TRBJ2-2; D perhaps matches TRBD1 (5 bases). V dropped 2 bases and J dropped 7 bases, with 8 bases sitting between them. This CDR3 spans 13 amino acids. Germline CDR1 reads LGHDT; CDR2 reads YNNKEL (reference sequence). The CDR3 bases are TGTGCCAGCAGCCAATCAGGGCTCGGGGAGCTGTTTTTT. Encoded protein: CASSQSGLGELFF.